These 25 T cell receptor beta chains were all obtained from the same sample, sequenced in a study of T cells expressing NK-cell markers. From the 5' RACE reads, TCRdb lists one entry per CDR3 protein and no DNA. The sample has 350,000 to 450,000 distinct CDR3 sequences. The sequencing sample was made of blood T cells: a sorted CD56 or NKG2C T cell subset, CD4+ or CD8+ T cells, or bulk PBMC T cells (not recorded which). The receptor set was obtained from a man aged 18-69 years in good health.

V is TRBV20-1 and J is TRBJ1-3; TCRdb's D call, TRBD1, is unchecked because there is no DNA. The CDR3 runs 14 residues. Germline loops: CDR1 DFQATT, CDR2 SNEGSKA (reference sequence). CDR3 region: CSATNRAGGNTIYF.

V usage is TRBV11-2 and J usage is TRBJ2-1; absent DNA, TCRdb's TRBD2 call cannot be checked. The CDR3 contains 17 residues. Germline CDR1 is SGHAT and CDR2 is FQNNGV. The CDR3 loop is CASSRLAGGSSYNEQFF. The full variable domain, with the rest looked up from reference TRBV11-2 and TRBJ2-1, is EAGVAQSPRYKIIEKRQSVAFWCNPISGHATLYWYQQILGQGPKLLIQFQNNGVVDDSQLPKDRFSAERLKGVDSTLKIQPAKLEDSAVYLCASSRLAGGSSYNEQFFGPGTRLTVL.

CDR3 residues: CASSRTGGWETQYF. This chain connects TRBV12-3 or TRBV12-4 to TRBJ2-5; TCRdb gives TRBD1 as the D gene, but with no DNA this cannot be confirmed. The CDR3 extends over 14 amino acids.

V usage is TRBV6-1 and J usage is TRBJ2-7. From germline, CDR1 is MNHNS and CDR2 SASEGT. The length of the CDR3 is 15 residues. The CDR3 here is CASSQIITVSYEQYF.

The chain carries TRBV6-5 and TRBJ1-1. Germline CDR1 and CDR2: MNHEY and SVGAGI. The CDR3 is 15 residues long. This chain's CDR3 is CASSYSTLRDGRAFF.

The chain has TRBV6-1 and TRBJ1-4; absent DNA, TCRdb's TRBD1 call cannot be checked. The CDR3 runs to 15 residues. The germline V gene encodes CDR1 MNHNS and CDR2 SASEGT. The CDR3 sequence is CASRPWQGFGEKLFF.

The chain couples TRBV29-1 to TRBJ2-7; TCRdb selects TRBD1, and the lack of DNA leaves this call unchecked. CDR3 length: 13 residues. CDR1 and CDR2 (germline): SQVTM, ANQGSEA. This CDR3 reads CSVRTGGEGEQYF.

This CDR3 reads CASSLPGGTGKYEQYF. This rearrangement joins TRBV3-1 to TRBJ2-7; the D gene TCRdb calls, TRBD1, cannot be checked with no DNA. Germline assignment: CDR1 LGHDT and CDR2 YNNKEL (reference sequence). This CDR3 contains 16 residues.

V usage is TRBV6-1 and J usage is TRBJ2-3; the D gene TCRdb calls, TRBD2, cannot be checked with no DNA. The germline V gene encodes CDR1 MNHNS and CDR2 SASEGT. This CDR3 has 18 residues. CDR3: CASRPNMRGGTSTDTQYF.

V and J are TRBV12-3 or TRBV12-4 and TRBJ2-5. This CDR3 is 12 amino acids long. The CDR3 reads CASMGPQETQYF.

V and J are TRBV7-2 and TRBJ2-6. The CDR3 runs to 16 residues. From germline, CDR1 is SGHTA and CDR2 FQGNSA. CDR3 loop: CASSFRRPLGANVLTF. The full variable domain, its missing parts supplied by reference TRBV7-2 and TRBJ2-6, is GAGVSQSPSNKVTEKGKDVELRCDPISGHTALYWYRQSLGQGLEFLIYFQGNSAPDKSGLPSDRFSAERTGGSVSTLTIQRTQQEDSAVYLCASSFRRPLGANVLTFGAGSRLTVL.

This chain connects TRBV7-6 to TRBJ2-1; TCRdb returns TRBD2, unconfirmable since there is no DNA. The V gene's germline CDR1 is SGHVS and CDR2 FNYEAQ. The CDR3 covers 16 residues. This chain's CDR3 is CASSSVAGAPSNEQFF.

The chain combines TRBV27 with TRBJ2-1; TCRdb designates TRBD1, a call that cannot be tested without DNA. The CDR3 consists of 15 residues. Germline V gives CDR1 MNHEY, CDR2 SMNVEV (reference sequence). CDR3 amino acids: CASSLGGSAYNEQFF.

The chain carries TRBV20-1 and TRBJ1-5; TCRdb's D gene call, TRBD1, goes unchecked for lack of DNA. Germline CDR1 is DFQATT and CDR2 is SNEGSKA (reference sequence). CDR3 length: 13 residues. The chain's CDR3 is CSAREEGARPQHF.

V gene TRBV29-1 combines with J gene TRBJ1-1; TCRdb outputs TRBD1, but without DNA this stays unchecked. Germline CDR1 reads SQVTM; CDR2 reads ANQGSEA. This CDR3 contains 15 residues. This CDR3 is CSVLPLTGLGPEAFF.

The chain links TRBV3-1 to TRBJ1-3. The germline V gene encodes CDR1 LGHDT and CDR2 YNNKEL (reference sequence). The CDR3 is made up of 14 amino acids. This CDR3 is CASSFGRTGNTIYF.

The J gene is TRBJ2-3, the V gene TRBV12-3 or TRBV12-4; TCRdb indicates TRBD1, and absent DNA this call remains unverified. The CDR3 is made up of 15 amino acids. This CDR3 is CASSPAGSRGDTQYF.

CDR3 sequence reads: CASSPTREDGGYTF. The rearrangement links TRBV18 to TRBJ1-2. Germline V CDR1 and CDR2: KGHSH, LQKENI. This CDR3 region has 14 residues.

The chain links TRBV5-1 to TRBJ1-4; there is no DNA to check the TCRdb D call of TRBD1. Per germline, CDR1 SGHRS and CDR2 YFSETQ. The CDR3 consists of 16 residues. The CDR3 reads CASSLAGGTTNEKLFF.

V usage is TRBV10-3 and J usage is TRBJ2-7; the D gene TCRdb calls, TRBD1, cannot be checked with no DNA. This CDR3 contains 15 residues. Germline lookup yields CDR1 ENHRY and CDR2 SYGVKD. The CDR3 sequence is CAISESGPPGYEQYF.

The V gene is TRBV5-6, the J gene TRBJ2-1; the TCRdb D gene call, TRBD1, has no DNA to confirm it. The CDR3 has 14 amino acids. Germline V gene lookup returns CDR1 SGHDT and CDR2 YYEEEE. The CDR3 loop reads CASKTGTGDNEQFF. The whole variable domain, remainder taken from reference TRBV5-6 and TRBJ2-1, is DAGVTQSPTHLIKTRGQQVTLRCSPKSGHDTVSWYQQALGQGPQFIFQYYEEEERQRGNFPDRFSGHQFPNYSSELNVNALLLGDSALYLCASKTGTGDNEQFFGPGTRLTVL.

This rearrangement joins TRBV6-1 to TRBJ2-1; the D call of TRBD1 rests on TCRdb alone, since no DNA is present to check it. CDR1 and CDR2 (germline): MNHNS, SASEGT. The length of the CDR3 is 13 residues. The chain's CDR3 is CASKRTVAPEQFF.

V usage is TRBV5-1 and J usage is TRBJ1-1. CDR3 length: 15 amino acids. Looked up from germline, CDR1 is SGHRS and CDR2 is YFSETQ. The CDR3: CASSLSVNPNTEAFF.

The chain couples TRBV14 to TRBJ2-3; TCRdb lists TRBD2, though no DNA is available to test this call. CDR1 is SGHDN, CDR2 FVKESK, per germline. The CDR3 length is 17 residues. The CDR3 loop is CASSQFTRLGGTDTQYF. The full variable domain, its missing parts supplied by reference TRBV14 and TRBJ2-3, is EAGVTQFPSHSVIEKGQTVTLRCDPISGHDNLYWYRRVMGKEIKFLLHFVKESKQDESGMPNNRFLAERTGGTYSTLKVQPAELEDSGVYFCASSQFTRLGGTDTQYFGPGTRLTVL.

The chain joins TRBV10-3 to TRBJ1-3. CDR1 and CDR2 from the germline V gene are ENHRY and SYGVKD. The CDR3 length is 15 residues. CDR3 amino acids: CAISDPTNSRNTIYF.